This section outlines one TCR beta chain sequence together with its context. This clone was counted a few times. No cognate antigen has been identified for it. Nothing much larger sits one base from this clone, and base qualities are not available. The immunoSEQ hsTCRB v3.0 assay was used at survey level resolution for TRB variable region sequencing. TRB sequencing targeted a depth of about 35,000-55,000 T-cell genomes per sample. Pooled TRB libraries were sequenced on an Illumina MiSeq with a v3 150-cycle kit. As for the authors' bioinformatics: Repertoire analysis ran in R within a reproducible Nextflow workflow covering QC, data transformation and analysis. LymphoSeq2, an R package for exploring AIRR-Seq data, was used to implement custom analyses. After excluding a handful of samples that yielded fewer than 5000 total TRB sequences, fewer than 200 HIV repertoires remained for analysis. Of the roughly 180 retained HIV repertoires, about 61 were collected before and around 130 after ART initiation. Repertoires were downsampled to 5000 TRB nucleotide sequences, and summary statistics were averaged over 100 downsampling iterations. Only TRB sequences with CDR3 regions of at least seven amino acids were retained for analysis. Diversity was measured with a Shannon entropy-derived clonality score and the Gini coefficient. In the repertoire networks, any two of the top 5000 CDR3 amino acid sequences were linked whenever the two sequences differed by an edit distance of one. For TRB CDR3 amino acid sequences, antigen specificity groups and MHC restriction were predicted with GLIPH2. Known CMV, EBV, HIV or tissue antigen associations were flagged by matching CDR3 amino acid sequences against VDJdb and McPAS-TCR. Pre-ART, post-ART and control groups were compared with Wilcoxon signed-rank tests and Holm-Bonferroni correction. In its TCRdb copy, this immuneACCESS table keeps in-frame sequences only and misses some clones. Where compared with another copy, unresolved V genes explain less than half of these, and the others have no known cause. V and J calls and clone size are copied from that table; D and trimming were computed from the DNA. This sample comprises 17,000 or so clones, 75% to 85% of them detected only once. Approximately 4.2% of the sample belongs to the ten largest clones.

Inclusion was restricted to participants for whom at least one PBMC sample before ART initiation and at least two post-ART samples were available. Treatment was received in the United States of America by all participants with HIV. Before DNA extraction, cryopreserved samples containing about 0.9-11 million PBMC were thawed and washed. At the time of the earliest PBMC sample, participants with HIV were aged between roughly 20 and 60 years. Each participant contributed PBMC samples from 1-4 timepoints before ART initiation and 2-8 timepoints after ART initiation, with a median of 7 samples. Serial HIV viral load, CD4+ T-cell count, ART history and demographic data were obtained for every participant. Using a Qiagen kit on a QIAcube, genomic DNA was extracted from unsorted PBMC, with samples processed in batches of 12. This entry belongs to a study of long-term antiretroviral therapy in people with HIV (dated by TCRdb to between 2021 and 2023). Regarding the research as a whole: The earliest samples were collected approximately a decade before the 2015 WHO recommendation for immediate ART, a period when ART was typically delayed until CD4 counts fell. No cross-contamination during QIAcube processing turned up in test extractions that ran a monoclonal T-cell line alongside 33 polyclonal samples. This retrospective serial study examined whether starting ART and sustained HIV suppression were associated with changes in the composition and diversity of the TRB repertoire in peripheral blood. A total of fewer than 250 cryopreserved PBMC samples came from around 30 adults with confirmed HIV infection and were collected serially over a mean of roughly 6 years (range 1-12). About 40% of the roughly 30 participants with HIV were female. What the research found in general, with its limitations: At every time point, the repertoire was dominated by expanded TRB clones first identified before ART initiation, although this dominance fluctuated and, in many PLHIV, declined after ART. Inferences about post-ART repertoire changes were limited because no data were available on ART adherence, viral resistance or therapy changes. ART initiation was associated with a significant increase in TRB diversity, but diversity stayed significantly below transplant donor controls even after long-term ART. Narrower CDR3 length ranges were observed in HIV repertoires than in controls, and an antigen-experienced repertoire with only a slight naive shift after ART was suggested by the network structure. Since PBMC availability was limited, sequencing covered only the TCR beta chain, with no alpha chain pairing. Because pre-ART samples had limited cell numbers, profiling was done on unsorted PBMC rather than on sorted CD4+ and CD8+ T cells. Samples dated from about 2003 to 2018, and the ART regimens used may be less effective than current ones.

The origin of this receptor is a man between 18 and 35 years old with HIV. Source: unsorted PBMCs, taken 0.1 years before starting antiretroviral therapy.

The CDR3 protein sequence reads: CASSQGLAGTDTQYF. The DNA is TGTGCCAGCAGCCAGGGACTAGCGGGGACAGATACGCAGTATTTT. The chain couples TRBV4-2 to TRBJ2-3; 13 bases in the junction line up with TRBD2. Measured from the cysteine to the phenylalanine, the CDR3 is 15 residues long. Just the 45-base CDR3 DNA is kept, in frame starting at base 1. The germline V end is reduced by 3 bases and the J end by 3 bases; junction bases left unmatched: 0. Via the germline V gene, CDR1 is LGHNA and CDR2 YNFKEQ.